What follows describes a single T cell receptor (beta chain). Its antigen specificity is not known. Base qualities are not at hand, and no much larger clone is one base apart. This sample is part of a study of blood T cell repertoires in COVID-19 (dated by TCRdb to the early 2020s). Looking at the study overall: Samples covering the acute and convalescent phases of COVID-19 were provided by collaborators in the United States, Italy and Spain. The material from the prospective study consisted of cDNA or gDNA derived from T cells, B-cell-depleted T cells, or PBMCs. Deeply sampled blood TCRbeta repertoires from subjects exposed to, actively infected with, or recovered from COVID-19 were included in the dataset. A freely available public database, intended as a resource for researchers studying the immune response to SARS-CoV-2, is where the repertoires were released. The samples were drawn from two sources: the first 160 participants of the ongoing ImmuneRACE study, and 1,200 or so subjects contributed by 6 global collaborators. The sample metadata nearly always contained a de-identified subject ID, COVID-19 status, age in years and sex. Where HLA class I and class II types were available, the types were taken from metadata supplied by the sample provider, not from assay-based typing. The investigation overall reported the following: The quantity of clinical and demographic metadata differed by source and by participant and was supplied without curation.

TCRbeta CDR3 regions were amplified from genomic DNA using the immunoSEQ Assay, a bias-controlled multiplex PCR. The authors' pipeline ran thus. The number of nucleated cells in each sample was estimated by amplification of reference gene primers within the assay. To quantify the absolute abundance of each unique TCRbeta CDR3 rearrangement, sequence reads were collapsed and filtered. For each sample, productive Simpson clonality was calculated as the square root of Simpson's diversity index over productive rearrangements. TCRdb holds this immuneACCESS table with in-frame rearrangements only. Some clones are missing; in checked studies, unresolved V genes explain under half, and the rest has no known cause. The DNA was the basis for D and trimming; V, J and clone size are from that table. The sample includes 200,000 to 250,000 clones, with around 86% observed a single time. The top ten clonotypes cover approximately 10% of the sample.

The CDR3 measures 12 amino acids from cysteine to phenylalanine. Solely the CDR3 DNA is kept, with 36 bases framed from the first base. The trim is 3 bases for V and 7 bases for J, with a gap of 7 bases between the germline ends. CDR1 and CDR2 were assigned from the germline V gene (reference sequence) as SGHNT and YYREEE. At one collaborating source in Seattle, patients were enrolled during active infection and were followed longitudinally through the course of disease. Each collaborating institution followed its own protocols to collect whole blood in K2EDTA tubes. For TCRbeta analysis, collaborators shipped samples as frozen whole blood, isolated PBMCs, or DNA extracted from either of those sample types.

The receptor was isolated from a woman aged 45-60 years with COVID-19, enrolled during active disease. The chain is made from TRBV5-4 and TRBJ2-2, with no D gene named confidently. Sequencing used peripheral blood. The DNA reads as follows: TGTGCCAGCAGCTGGGCTGGCGGGGAGCTGTTTTTT. The encoded protein is CASSWAGGELFF.